Listed here is a single T cell receptor (beta chain). Its antigen remains unknown. The data are from a study of OX40 agonist ivuxolimab in advanced cancers. TCRdb keeps only in-frame clones here, not all; method: immunoSEQ multiplex PCR. Among 49,000 or so clones listed, roughly 89% were seen once. General observations from the study: Both CD4+ and CD8+ T cell populations in blood had undergone clonal expansion by week 6 at 0.1 to 3.0 mg/kg.

Blood sampling was done at baseline, cycle 4 day 1, and cycle 7 day 1. V gave up 2 bases and J gave up 3 bases, with 7 bases separating them. Germline loops: CDR1 SGHTA, CDR2 FQGTGA. The CDR3 runs to 13 residues. V and J are TRBV7-3 and TRBJ2-5; D is unresolved. The sample was CD4+ or CD8+ T cells sorted from blood, taken in a trial of the OX40 agonist ivuxolimab. The TCR sequence derives from an adult with an advanced solid tumor such as melanoma, head and neck, liver or kidney cancer. CDR3 sequence: CASSLSPKETQYF. The CDR3 DNA reads TGTGCCAGCAGCTTATCCCCGAAAGAGACCCAGTACTTC. The complete variable domain, with remaining parts taken from reference TRBV7-3 and TRBJ2-5, reads GAGVSQTPSNKVTEKGKYVELRCDPISGHTALYWYRQSLGQGPEFLIYFQGTGAADDSGLPNDRFFAVRPEGSVSTLKIQRTERGDSAVYLCASSLSPKETQYFGPGTRLLVL.